The 20 T cell receptor beta chains below all came from one sample that was sequenced in a study of long-term antiretroviral therapy in people with HIV. Version v3.0 of the immunoSEQ assay ran at survey level. The repertoire was sequenced with immunoSEQ multiplex PCR; TCRdb's copy has only in-frame clones and lacks some. There are about 24,000 clones in the sample; 84% occur only once, and 2% to 2.5% lies in the top ten. Sample: unsorted PBMCs, taken 3 years after starting antiretroviral therapy. The source is a man in his fifties with HIV.

The gene calls are TRBV28 and TRBJ2-5; D not certain. The CDR3 length is 12 residues. The V end lost 6 bases, the J end lost 1 base, and 6 bases lay between the germline ends. From germline, CDR1 is MDHEN and CDR2 SYDVKM. The DNA of the CDR3 is TGTGCCAGCAGCGCGAGCCAAGAGACCCAGTACTTC. Protein: CASSASQETQYF.

V and J are TRBV6-1 and TRBJ2-6; D not certain. The CDR3 sequence is 15 residues long. Between the trimmed V and J ends, which lost 7 bases and 0 bases, there was a span of 10 bases. Germline CDR1 reads MNHNS; CDR2 reads SASEGT. The CDR3 is CASTRDRSGANVLTF. The CDR3 DNA reads as TGTGCCAGCACCAGAGATCGCTCTGGGGCCAACGTCCTGACTTTC.

This clone was observed once. The chain is built from TRBV10-3 and TRBJ2-2, with D maybe TRBD1 (5 bases). The CDR3 contains 14 residues. CDR1 ENHRY and CDR2 SYGVKD come from the germline V gene. V was shortened by 11 bases and J by 1 base, with 14 bases between the two germline ends. CDR3 nucleotide sequence: TGTGCCGCCCGCGGACATCAGAACACCGGGGAGCTGTTTTTT. It yields the protein CAARGHQNTGELFF.

This clone was seen only a few times. The chain is built from TRBV12-2 and TRBJ2-5; the D call TRBD2 from the table was never checked on the DNA. TRBV12-2 has pseudogene status. This CDR3 contains 17 residues. CDR3 nucleotides: TGTGCAAGTCGCTTCCCCGCTGGACTAGCGGACCAAGAGACCCAGTACTTC. Encoded protein: CASRFPAGLADQETQYF.

This clone has just a few counts. The rearrangement uses TRBV5-4 and TRBJ1-1; D is unclear. This CDR3 spans 14 amino acids. Per germline, CDR1 SGHNT and CDR2 YYREEE (reference sequence). V lost 4 bases, J lost 4 bases, and 14 bases lay in between. This CDR3 reads CASSLDPGSTEAFF. Here the CDR3 DNA reads TGTGCCAGCAGCCTCGACCCGGGGAGCACTGAAGCTTTCTTT.

The chain is built from TRBV5-1 and TRBJ2-7; TRBD1 is a possible D gene (6 bases). V lost 3 bases to trimming and J lost 2 bases, with 24 bases between them. The CDR3 consists of 18 residues. The germline V gene encodes CDR1 SGHRS and CDR2 YFSETQ. The CDR3 DNA reads TGCGCCAGCAGCTCACACCCTTTAGGGACACAGGTGGCCTACGAGCAGTACTTC. This translates into CASSSHPLGTQVAYEQYF.

The chain combines TRBV7-9 with TRBJ2-1; 9 nucleotides align to TRBD2. The V segment lost 1 base and the J segment 6 bases; nucleotides outside the gene matches: 4. Germline CDR1 SEHNR, CDR2 FQNEAQ (reference sequence). This CDR3 comprises 15 residues. In nucleotides, the CDR3 is TGTGCCAGCAGCTTAGAGGATAGCGGGGGCAATGAGCAGTTCTTC. Translating it yields CASSLEDSGGNEQFF.

This chain uses TRBV10-2 with TRBJ2-3; 15 nucleotides line up with TRBD2. This CDR3 comprises 15 residues. The V and J ends lost 9 bases and 6 bases, in that order; junction bases with no gene match: 7. CDR1 is WSHSY and CDR2 is SAAADI in the germline V gene. The CDR3 DNA reads TGCGCCAGTAGGACTAGCGGGGGGGCCGTTGATACGCAGTATTTT. It yields the protein CASRTSGGAVDTQYF.

The V and J genes are TRBV5-5 and TRBJ1-5, with 8 bases identical to TRBD1. This CDR3 region has 15 residues. From germline, CDR1 is SGHKS and CDR2 YYEKEE (reference sequence). Germline trimming cut 5 bases from V and 0 bases from J; bases unmatched to any gene: 4. CDR3 in amino acids: CASRDRAFSNQPQHF. DNA of the CDR3: TGTGCCAGCAGGGACAGGGCTTTTAGCAATCAGCCCCAGCATTTT.

This chain's CDR3 is CATSRVGQVDNEQFF. The DNA of the CDR3 is TGTGCCACCAGCAGAGTTGGGCAGGTCGACAATGAGCAGTTCTTC. V is TRBV15 and J is TRBJ2-1; D is ambiguous. Germline-derived CDR1 and CDR2 are LNHNV and YYDKDF (reference sequence). CDR3 size: 15 residues. Trimming pared 1 base from V and 5 bases from J, leaving 12 bases between.

This chain joins TRBV6-4 and TRBJ2-2; D unclear. This CDR3 spans 11 amino acids. V gave up 2 bases and J gave up 6 bases, with 1 base separating them. Germline loops: CDR1 MRHNA, CDR2 SNTAGT. The CDR3 region has the DNA TGTGCCAGCAGTGACGCCGGGGAGCTGTTTTTT. This encodes CASSDAGELFF.

V and J are TRBV4-1 and TRBJ1-2, with a tentative D call TRBD1 (5 bases). V was clipped by 5 bases and J by 0 bases, with 10 bases between them. Germline CDR1 and CDR2: MGHRA and YSYEKL. This CDR3 contains 14 residues. This CDR3 is CASSRGTANYGYTF. The CDR3 DNA reads as TGCGCCAGCAGCAGAGGGACGGCTAACTATGGCTACACCTTC.

V is TRBV9 and J is TRBJ1-1; D is possibly TRBD1 (5 bases). In germline, CDR1 is SGDLS, CDR2 YYNGEE. Trimming pared 3 bases from V and 4 bases from J, leaving 13 bases between. The CDR3 spans 14 residues. The CDR3 DNA follows: TGTGCCAGCAGCGCTGAACTCCAGGGCACTGAAGCTTTCTTT. This gives the protein CASSAELQGTEAFF.

This clone was counted a single time. The gene calls are TRBV11-2 and TRBJ1-1; D possibly corresponds to TRBD1 (5 bases). This CDR3 has 14 residues. Between the trimmed V and J ends, which lost 1 base and 1 base, there was a span of 7 bases. The germline CDR1 and CDR2 sequences are SGHAT and FQNNGV. The CDR3 DNA is TGTGCCAGCAGCTTAGCGGGACCGAACACTGAAGCTTTCTTT. It is translated as CASSLAGPNTEAFF.

This clone appeared a few times. The CDR3 loop is CASSSDRADYNSPLHF. CDR3 coding DNA: TGCGCCAGCAGCTCCGACAGGGCCGATTATAATTCACCCCTCCACTTT. The chain combines TRBV5-1 with TRBJ1-6, with 7 bases fitting TRBD1. In germline, CDR1 is SGHRS, CDR2 YFSETQ. After removal of 3 bases from V and 4 bases from J, the junction contained 7 bases not matched to a gene. The CDR3 length is 16 residues.

This clone has only one observation. The chain has TRBV6-5 and TRBJ1-1, with a weak D call TRBD1 (5 bases). The germline V gene encodes CDR1 MNHEY and CDR2 SVGAGI. Between the trimmed V and J ends, which lost 6 bases and 5 bases, there was a span of 16 bases. This CDR3 is built from 14 residues. The CDR3 loop reads CASRRQSVGTEAFF. The CDR3 bases are TGTGCCAGCAGACGACAGAGCGTGGGGACTGAAGCTTTCTTT.

This chain links TRBV2 with TRBJ1-4; TRBD1 is a possible D gene (6 bases). Germline values: CDR1 SNHLY, CDR2 FYNNEI. This CDR3 has 19 amino acids. Trimming took 6 bases from V and 2 from J, leaving 25 bases between them. The CDR3 DNA is TGTGCCAGCAGAGTTACCCGGGACACTTGGAGGGGGACTAATGAAAAACTGTTTTTT. It translates to CASRVTRDTWRGTNEKLFF. Full variable domain (outside the CDR3, taken from reference TRBV2 and TRBJ1-4): EPEVTQTPSHQVTQMGQEVILRCVPISNHLYFYWYRQILGQKVEFLVSFYNNEISEKSEIFDDQFSVERPDGSNFTLKIRSTKLEDSAMYFCASRVTRDTWRGTNEKLFFGSGTQLSVL.

This rearrangement joins TRBV27 to TRBJ1-5; D unresolved. V lost 8 bases and J 0 bases, leaving 5 bases between the germline ends. CDR1 and CDR2 (germline): MNHEY, SMNVEV (reference sequence). The CDR3 extends over 12 amino acids. CDR3 nucleotide sequence: TGTGCCAGCGGGGATAGCAATCAGCCCCAGCATTTT. Translating gives CASGDSNQPQHF.

This clone was picked up one time. This chain uses TRBV5-1 with TRBJ1-1, with D possibly being TRBD1 (5 bases). The germline V gene encodes CDR1 SGHRS and CDR2 YFSETQ. Deletions cut 2 bases from V and 4 bases from J, with 9 bases between. CDR3 length: 13 amino acids. CDR3 in amino acids: CASSFAGTTEAFF. DNA of the CDR3: TGCGCCAGCAGCTTCGCAGGGACCACTGAAGCTTTCTTT. The variable domain in full, with the rest retrieved from reference TRBV5-1 and TRBJ1-1, is KAGVTQTPRYLIKTRGQQVTLSCSPISGHRSVSWYQQTPGQGLQFLFEYFSETQRNKGNFPGRFSGRQFSNSRSEMNVSTLELGDSALYLCASSFAGTTEAFFGQGTRLTVV.

The chain uses TRBV10-3 and TRBJ1-2, with a possible D match to TRBD1 (5 bases). The length of the CDR3 is 12 residues. The V end was cut by 0 bases, the J end by 7 bases, with 6 bases between. Germline loops: CDR1 ENHRY, CDR2 SYGVKD. As DNA, the CDR3 is TGTGCCATCAGTGAGTCGGGGGGTGGCTACACCTTC. Translating it yields CAISESGGGYTF.